A single sample is the source of the 20 T cell receptor beta chains below, sequenced in a study of metastatic and nonmetastatic thyroid tumors. Nobody among the patients had been given any treatment before thyroid surgery. TCRdb re-clonotyped the PCR reads through MiXCR. The sample holds more than 35,000 clones, less than 15% seen once. Sequenced material: blood. These receptors were obtained from a female donor with papillary thyroid cancer or a benign thyroid nodule (not recorded which). Some clones in this sample may be carry-over from other donors' samples.

This clone was found a few times. Since a much larger clone is just one base distant, this may be a read error. As DNA, the CDR3 is TGTGCCAGCATTTCGACGCCCGGGACAGGGGGTGTCGAGCAGTACTTC. Translation gives CASISTPGTGGVEQYF. This sequence joins TRBV11-2 and TRBJ2-7, with 11 bases identical to TRBD1. V trimming: 7 bases; J trimming: 6 bases; junction bases outside the gene matches: 14. Germline V CDR1 and CDR2: SGHAT, FQNNGV. The CDR3 consists of 16 residues.

This clone was counted at least ten times. The same CDR3 also results from other DNA sequences found in this sample. V and J are TRBV6-4 and TRBJ2-1, with TRBD2 matching over 15 bases. Trimming at V came to 4 bases and at J to 8 bases, leaving 9 bases not matched to a gene. The germline V gene has CDR1 MRHNA and CDR2 SNTAGT. This CDR3 is built from 17 residues. The CDR3 nucleotides are TGTGCCAGCAGTGGGCCGGGACTAGCGGGAGGACCGTATGAGCAGTTCTTC. Amino acids: CASSGPGLAGGPYEQFF.

This clone occurred many times. At one boundary the junction diverges from the germline segment, which might be a read error. The chain uses TRBV12-3 or TRBV12-4 and TRBJ2-7, with D possibly matching TRBD1 (6 bases). CDR3 length: 13 residues. The CDR3 region has the DNA TGTGCCGGCAGTTTCCCACAGGGTGGAGAGCAGTACTTC. This codes for CAGSFPQGGEQYF.

This clone was observed at least ten times. This sequence joins TRBV20-1 and TRBJ2-7; tentatively, D is TRBD2 (5 bases). Between the trimmed V and J ends, which lost 6 bases and 3 bases, there was a span of 15 bases. This CDR3 spans 13 amino acids. CDR1 and CDR2 (germline): DFQATT, SNEGSKA (reference sequence). The CDR3 region is CSAPWTGYYEQYF. DNA for the CDR3: TGCAGTGCCCCCTGGACTGGGTACTACGAGCAGTACTTC.

The chain couples TRBV5-1 to TRBJ2-1; possibly TRBD1 for D (5 bases). Germline V gene lookup returns CDR1 SGHRS and CDR2 YFSETQ. CDR3 length equals 16 residues. V gave up 3 bases and J gave up 12 bases, with 25 bases separating them. In DNA, the CDR3 is TGCGCCAGCAGCTCCTTTGGTGGGGCGGTGGGAATAGGGCAGTTCTTC. Its translation: CASSSFGGAVGIGQFF.

About this clone itself: The junction and the germline gene differ at one end; a read error may be behind it. The V call is TRBV6-2 or TRBV6-3, the J call TRBJ2-7; 7 nucleotides line up with TRBD2. The CDR3 consists of 12 residues. Per the germline V gene, CDR1 is MNHEY and CDR2 is SVGEGT. This chain's CDR3 is CASTRGSCEQYF. The CDR3 region has the DNA TGTGCCAGCACGCGGGGGTCCTGCGAGCAGTACTTC.

This clone was counted at least ten times. The rearrangement links TRBV27 to TRBJ2-6; 7 bases line up with TRBD1. The CDR3 has 17 residues. V lost 4 bases, J lost 4 bases, and 10 bases stayed unmatched. The germline gives CDR1 MNHEY, CDR2 SMNVEV (reference sequence). The CDR3 sequence is CASSSTMTGTGANVLTF. As DNA, the CDR3 is TGTGCCAGCAGTTCCACCATGACAGGGACCGGGGCCAACGTCCTGACTTTC.

This clone occurred many times. CDR3 in amino acids: CASSLPTVNTGELFF. The CDR3 bases are TGTGCCAGCAGTCTTCCGACGGTTAACACCGGGGAGCTGTTTTTT. This chain links TRBV6-1 with TRBJ2-2, with D hard to call. With 5 bases removed from V and 2 bases from J, the gap between germline ends came to 12 bases. The length of the CDR3 is 15 residues. CDR1 is MNHNS, CDR2 SASEGT, per germline.

This clone has just a few counts. This chain joins TRBV9 and TRBJ1-3; D is perhaps TRBD1 (5 bases). With 4 bases removed from V and 0 bases from J, the gap between germline ends came to 17 bases. CDR1 is SGDLS and CDR2 is YYNGEE in the germline V gene. The CDR3 spans 17 residues. The DNA of the CDR3 is TGTGCCAGCAGCATGGACCGTCCGGGGGGCTCTGGAAACACCATATATTTT. It specifies CASSMDRPGGSGNTIYF.

This clone was seen a handful of times. The junction differs from germline at one of its ends, possibly a read error. This chain joins TRBV2 and TRBJ2-3; D not resolved. The CDR3 loop spans 13 amino acids. Germline V gene lookup returns CDR1 SNHLY and CDR2 FYNNEI. As DNA, the CDR3 is TGTGCCAGCATTGAAACGGTGACAGATACGCAGTATTTT. Amino acid sequence: CASIETVTDTQYF.

This clone appeared many times. V usage is TRBV5-1 and J usage is TRBJ2-7; 7 bases are a match to TRBD1. Trimming removed 2 bases from V and 7 bases from J; junction bases left unmatched: 9. CDR3 length: 14 residues. The germline V gene encodes CDR1 SGHRS and CDR2 YFSETQ. The CDR3 DNA reads as TGCGCCAGCAGCTTTTCCCAGGGGGAAGGGGAGCAGTACTTC. Amino acid sequence: CASSFSQGEGEQYF.

This clone came up many times. The chain uses TRBV11-2 and TRBJ2-3; 7 bases agree with TRBD1. Germline V gives CDR1 SGHAT, CDR2 FQNNGV. The V segment lost 5 bases and the J segment 0 bases; nucleotides outside the gene matches: 8. This CDR3 has 16 amino acids. The CDR3 nucleotides read TGTGCCAGCAGCCACGGGACAGCTGGAAGCACAGATACGCAGTATTTT. This encodes CASSHGTAGSTDTQYF.

This clone was counted at least ten times. The chain joins TRBV30 to TRBJ2-1; TRBD2 matches at 9 bases. The CDR3 covers 15 residues. Germline assignment: CDR1 GTSNPN and CDR2 SVGIG (reference sequence). Trimming took 0 bases from V and 9 from J; bases not matched to a gene: 9. The CDR3 DNA reads TGTGCCTGGAGTGTACTGGCGGGAGGGATTGTTGAGCAGTTCTTC. It encodes CAWSVLAGGIVEQFF.

There are many counts of this clone. The chain links TRBV12-3 or TRBV12-4 to TRBJ1-6; D ambiguous. The CDR3 length is 13 residues. With 3 bases removed from V and 7 bases from J, the gap between germline ends came to 7 bases. As DNA, the CDR3 is TGTGCCAGCAGTTTTGCGAGGAATTCACCCCTCCACTTT. Its translation: CASSFARNSPLHF.

The gene calls are TRBV6-2 or TRBV6-3 and TRBJ1-1, with a possible D match to TRBD1 (6 bases). This CDR3 has 17 residues. Trimming pared 0 bases from V and 2 bases from J, leaving 16 bases between. CDR1 and CDR2 from the germline V gene are MNHEY and SVGEGT. The CDR3 sequence is CASSYSEGWGQNTEAFF. CDR3 nucleotides: TGTGCCAGCAGTTACTCCGAAGGTTGGGGACAAAACACTGAAGCTTTCTTT.

This clone was observed many times. With a much larger clone just one base away, this may be a read error. The same CDR3 can be traced to other DNA sequences in this sample. This chain uses TRBV27 with TRBJ2-7, with 8 bases fitting TRBD2. With 4 bases clipped from V and 3 bases from J, the junction kept 14 bases outside the gene matches. CDR1 is MNHEY and CDR2 is SMNVEV in the germline V gene (reference sequence). The CDR3 totals 17 residues. CDR3 in DNA: TGTGCCAGCAGTTCGGGACTGGCGGGAGGTCCCTACTACGAGCAGTACTTC. Residues: CASSSGLAGGPYYEQYF.

This clone appeared a few times. The genes are TRBV7-4 and TRBJ1-2; no clear D. The CDR3 totals 11 residues. Germline CDR1 is SGHVT and CDR2 is SQSDAQ. Trimming took off 5 bases at V and 6 bases at J, with 7 bases between the two ends. The CDR3 protein is CASSAPNGYTF. The CDR3 DNA reads as TGTGCCAGCAGCGCACCAAATGGCTACACCTTC. Variable domain in full (rest from reference TRBV7-4 and TRBJ1-2): GAGVSQSPRYKVAKRGRDVALRCDSISGHVTLYWYRQTLGQGSEVLTYSQSDAQRDKSGRPSGRFSAERPERSVSTLKIQRTEQGDSAVYLCASSAPNGYTFGSGTRLTVV.

This clone ranks as medium-sized (0.01 to 0.1%). The chain has TRBV6-2 or TRBV6-3 and TRBJ1-6; 7 bases fit TRBD1. CDR3 size: 13 residues. V was clipped by 8 bases and J by 7 bases; unmatched bases: 5. Germline assignment: CDR1 MNHEY and CDR2 SVGEGT. Written as DNA, the CDR3 is TGTGCCAGCGGGACAGATGGAAATTCACCCCTCCACTTT. Translated: CASGTDGNSPLHF.

This clone appeared many times. This sequence joins TRBV10-3 and TRBJ1-2, with TRBD1 identical over 7 bases. The CDR3 runs to 13 residues. The V segment lost 10 bases and the J segment 3 bases; nucleotides outside the gene matches: 8. Germline assignment: CDR1 ENHRY and CDR2 SYGVKD. The DNA for the CDR3 is TGTGCCAACCGGCCCGGGACAGACTATGGCTACACCTTC. Its translation: CANRPGTDYGYTF.

This clone was seen repeatedly, ten times or more. Other DNA sequences in this specimen translate into the identical CDR3. The chain employs TRBV12-3 or TRBV12-4 and TRBJ2-2; TRBD2 agrees at 12 bases. The V segment lost 1 base and the J segment 2 bases; nucleotides outside the gene matches: 2. CDR3 size: 17 residues. The CDR3 coding sequence is TGTGCCAGCAGTTTAGGGACTAGCGGGACTAACACCGGGGAGCTGTTTTTT. Its translation: CASSLGTSGTNTGELFF.